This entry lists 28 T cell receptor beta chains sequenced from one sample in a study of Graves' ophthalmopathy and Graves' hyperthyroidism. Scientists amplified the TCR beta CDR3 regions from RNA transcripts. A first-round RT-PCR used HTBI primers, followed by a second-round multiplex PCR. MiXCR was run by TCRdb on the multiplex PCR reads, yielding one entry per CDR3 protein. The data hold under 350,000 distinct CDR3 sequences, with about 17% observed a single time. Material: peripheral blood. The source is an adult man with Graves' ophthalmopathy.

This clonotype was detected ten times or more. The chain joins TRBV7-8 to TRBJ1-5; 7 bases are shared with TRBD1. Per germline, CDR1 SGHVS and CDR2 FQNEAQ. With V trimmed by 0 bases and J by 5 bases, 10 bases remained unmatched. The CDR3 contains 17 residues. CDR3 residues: CASSLALGGDRYQPQHF. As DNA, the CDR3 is TGTGCCAGCAGCTTAGCGCTAGGTGGGGACAGATATCAGCCCCAGCATTTT.

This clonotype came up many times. The CDR3 DNA sequence: TGTGCCAGCAGTTACAGTCTATCGGCGGGGGGGAATTGGGAGACCCAGTACTTC. Its protein is CASSYSLSAGGNWETQYF. V gene TRBV6-2 or TRBV6-3 combines with J gene TRBJ2-5; 9 nucleotides align to TRBD2. Trimming removed 2 bases from V and 5 bases from J; junction bases left unmatched: 15. This CDR3 has 18 residues. Germline V gene data show CDR1 as MNHEY and CDR2 as SVGEGT.

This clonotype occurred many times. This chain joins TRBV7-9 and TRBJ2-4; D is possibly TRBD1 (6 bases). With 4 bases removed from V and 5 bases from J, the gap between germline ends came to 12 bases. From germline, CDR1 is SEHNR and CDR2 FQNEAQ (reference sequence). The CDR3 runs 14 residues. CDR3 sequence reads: CASSSGQTQNIQYF. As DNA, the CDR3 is TGTGCCAGCAGCTCCGGACAGACTCAAAACATTCAGTACTTC.

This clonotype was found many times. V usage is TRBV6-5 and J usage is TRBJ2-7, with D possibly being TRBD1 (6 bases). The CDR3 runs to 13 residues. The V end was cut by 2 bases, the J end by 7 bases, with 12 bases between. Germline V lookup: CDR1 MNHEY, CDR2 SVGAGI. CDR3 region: CASSYGAGVEQYF. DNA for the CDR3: TGTGCCAGCAGTTACGGTGCAGGGGTAGAGCAGTACTTC.

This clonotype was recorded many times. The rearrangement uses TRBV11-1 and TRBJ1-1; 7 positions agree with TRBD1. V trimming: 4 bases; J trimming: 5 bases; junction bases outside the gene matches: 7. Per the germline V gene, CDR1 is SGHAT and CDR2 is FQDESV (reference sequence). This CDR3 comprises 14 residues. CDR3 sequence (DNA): TGTGCCAGCAGCTCCGGGAGGGGGCAAACTGAAGCTTTCTTT. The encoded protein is CASSSGRGQTEAFF.

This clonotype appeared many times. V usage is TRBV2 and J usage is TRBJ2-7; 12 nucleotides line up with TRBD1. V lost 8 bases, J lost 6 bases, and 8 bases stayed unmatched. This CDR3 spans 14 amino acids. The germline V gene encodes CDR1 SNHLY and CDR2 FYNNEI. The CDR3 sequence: CASLPGTGGTEQYF. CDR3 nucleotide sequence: TGTGCCAGCCTTCCCGGGACAGGGGGCACCGAGCAGTACTTC.

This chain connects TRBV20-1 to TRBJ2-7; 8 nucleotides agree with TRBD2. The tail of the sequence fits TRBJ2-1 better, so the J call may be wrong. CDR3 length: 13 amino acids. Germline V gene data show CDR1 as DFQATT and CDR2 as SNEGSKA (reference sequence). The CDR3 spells CSARPAGEYEQFF. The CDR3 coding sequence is TGCAGTGCTAGGCCAGCGGGAGAATACGAGCAGTTCTTC.

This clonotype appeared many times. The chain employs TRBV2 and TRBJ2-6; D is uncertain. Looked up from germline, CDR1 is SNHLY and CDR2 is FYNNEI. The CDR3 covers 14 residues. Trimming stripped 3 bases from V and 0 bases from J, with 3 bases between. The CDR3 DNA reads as TGTGCCAGCAGTGAGAACTCTGGGGCCAACGTCCTGACTTTC. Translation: CASSENSGANVLTF.

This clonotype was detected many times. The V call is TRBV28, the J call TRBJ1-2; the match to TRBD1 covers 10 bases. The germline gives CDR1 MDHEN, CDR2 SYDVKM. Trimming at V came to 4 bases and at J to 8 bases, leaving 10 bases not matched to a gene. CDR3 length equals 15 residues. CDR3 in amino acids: CASSWIEDRGGGYTF. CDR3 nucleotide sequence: TGTGCCAGCAGTTGGATAGAGGACAGGGGGGGCGGCTACACCTTC.

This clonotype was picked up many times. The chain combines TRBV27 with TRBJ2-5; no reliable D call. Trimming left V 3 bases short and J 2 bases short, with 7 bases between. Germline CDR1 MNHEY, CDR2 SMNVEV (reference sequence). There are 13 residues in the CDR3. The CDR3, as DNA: TGTGCCAGCAGTTTTTTGGGGCAAGAGACCCAGTACTTC. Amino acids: CASSFLGQETQYF.

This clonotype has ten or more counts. The CDR3 bases are TGTGCCAGCAGCTTGTCTCGCAGTATCAACACTGAAGCTTTCTTT. Translated: CASSLSRSINTEAFF. This chain uses TRBV5-6 with TRBJ1-1, with D hard to call. V dropped 1 base and J dropped 2 bases, with 12 bases sitting between them. This CDR3 contains 15 residues. In germline, CDR1 is SGHDT, CDR2 YYEEEE.

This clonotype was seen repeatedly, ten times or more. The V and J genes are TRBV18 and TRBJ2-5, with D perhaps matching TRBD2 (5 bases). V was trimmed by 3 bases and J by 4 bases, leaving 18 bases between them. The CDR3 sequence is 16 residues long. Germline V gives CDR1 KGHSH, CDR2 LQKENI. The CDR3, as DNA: TGTGCCAGCTCACCCGTCCGAGAGGGATTGAGAGAGACCCAGTACTTC. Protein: CASSPVREGLRETQYF.

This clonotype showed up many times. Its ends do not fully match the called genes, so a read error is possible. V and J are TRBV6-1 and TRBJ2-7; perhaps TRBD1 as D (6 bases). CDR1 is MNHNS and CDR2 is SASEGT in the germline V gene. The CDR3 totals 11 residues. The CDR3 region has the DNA TGTGCCAGCAGCTTTCGGGACATGTCGAGCTTC. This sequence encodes CASSFRDMSSF.

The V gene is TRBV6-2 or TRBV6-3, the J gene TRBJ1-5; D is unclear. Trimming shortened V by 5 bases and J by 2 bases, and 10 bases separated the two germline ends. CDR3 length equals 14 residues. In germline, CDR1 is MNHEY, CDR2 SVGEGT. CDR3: CASSDVAGNQPQHF. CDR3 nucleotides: TGTGCCAGCAGTGATGTCGCGGGCAATCAGCCCCAGCATTTT.

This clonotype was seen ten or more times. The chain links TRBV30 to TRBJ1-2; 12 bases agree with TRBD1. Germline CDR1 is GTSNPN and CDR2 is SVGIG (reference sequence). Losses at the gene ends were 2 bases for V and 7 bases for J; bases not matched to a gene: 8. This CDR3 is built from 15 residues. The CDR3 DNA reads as TGTGCCTGGAGTCTCCGGGACAGGGGGCGCAGTGGCTACACCTTC. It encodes CAWSLRDRGRSGYTF.

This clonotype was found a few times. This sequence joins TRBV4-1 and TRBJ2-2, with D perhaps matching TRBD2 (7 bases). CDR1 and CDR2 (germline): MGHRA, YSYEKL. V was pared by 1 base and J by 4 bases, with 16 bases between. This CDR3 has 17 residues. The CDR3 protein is CASSQVGRGASTGELFF. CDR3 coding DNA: TGCGCCAGCAGCCAAGTGGGTCGGGGGGCGAGCACCGGGGAGCTGTTTTTT.

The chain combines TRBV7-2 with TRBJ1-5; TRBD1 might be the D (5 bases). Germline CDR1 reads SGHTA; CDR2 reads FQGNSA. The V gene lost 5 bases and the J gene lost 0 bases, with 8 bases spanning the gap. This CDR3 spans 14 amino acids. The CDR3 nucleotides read TGTGCCAGCAGCGGGGCGTATAGCAATCAGCCCCAGCATTTT. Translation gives CASSGAYSNQPQHF.

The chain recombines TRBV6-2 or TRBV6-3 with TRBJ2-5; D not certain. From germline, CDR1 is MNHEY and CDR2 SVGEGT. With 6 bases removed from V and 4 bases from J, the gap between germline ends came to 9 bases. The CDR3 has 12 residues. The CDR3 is CASRSPRETQYF. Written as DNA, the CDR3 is TGTGCCAGCAGATCCCCGCGAGAGACCCAGTACTTC.

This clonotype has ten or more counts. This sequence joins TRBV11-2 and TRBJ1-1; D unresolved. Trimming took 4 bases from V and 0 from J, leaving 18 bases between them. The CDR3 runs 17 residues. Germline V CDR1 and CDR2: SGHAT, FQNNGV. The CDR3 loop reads CASSSPSDSPMNTEAFF. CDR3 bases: TGTGCCAGCAGCTCCCCCTCAGATTCCCCCATGAACACTGAAGCTTTCTTT.

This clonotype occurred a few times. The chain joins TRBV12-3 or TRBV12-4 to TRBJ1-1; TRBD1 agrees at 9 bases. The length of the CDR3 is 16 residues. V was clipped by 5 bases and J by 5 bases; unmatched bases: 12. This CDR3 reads CASSTSGQGFSTEAFF. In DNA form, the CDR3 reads TGTGCCAGCAGTACCTCGGGACAGGGCTTTTCTACTGAAGCTTTCTTT.

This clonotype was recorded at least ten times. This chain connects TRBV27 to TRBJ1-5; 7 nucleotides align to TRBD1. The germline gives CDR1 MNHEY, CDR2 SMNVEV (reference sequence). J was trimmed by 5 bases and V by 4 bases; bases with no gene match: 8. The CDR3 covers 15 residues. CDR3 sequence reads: CASSSRTGADQPQHF. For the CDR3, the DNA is TGTGCCAGCAGTTCCCGGACAGGAGCGGATCAGCCCCAGCATTTT.

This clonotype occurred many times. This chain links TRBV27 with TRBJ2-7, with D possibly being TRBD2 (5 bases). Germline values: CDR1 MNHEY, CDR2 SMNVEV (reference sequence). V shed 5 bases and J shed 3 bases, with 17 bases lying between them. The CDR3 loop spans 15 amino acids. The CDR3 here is CASSNRRPGIYEQYF. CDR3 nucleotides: TGTGCCAGCAGTAACCGAAGACCGGGAATCTACGAGCAGTACTTC.

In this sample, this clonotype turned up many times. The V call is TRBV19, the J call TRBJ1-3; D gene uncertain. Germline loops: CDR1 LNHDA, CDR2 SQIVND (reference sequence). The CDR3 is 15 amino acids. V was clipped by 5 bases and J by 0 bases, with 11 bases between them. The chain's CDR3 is CASSLTPVSGNTIYF. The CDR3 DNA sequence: TGTGCCAGTAGTCTAACACCAGTCTCTGGAAACACCATATATTTT.

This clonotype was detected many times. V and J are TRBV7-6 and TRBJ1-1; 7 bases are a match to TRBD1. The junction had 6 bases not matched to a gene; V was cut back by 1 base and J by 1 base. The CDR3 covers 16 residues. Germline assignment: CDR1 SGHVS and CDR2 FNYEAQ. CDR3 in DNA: TGTGCCAGCAGCTTAGGAACAGGGGCAGGGAACACTGAAGCTTTCTTT. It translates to CASSLGTGAGNTEAFF.

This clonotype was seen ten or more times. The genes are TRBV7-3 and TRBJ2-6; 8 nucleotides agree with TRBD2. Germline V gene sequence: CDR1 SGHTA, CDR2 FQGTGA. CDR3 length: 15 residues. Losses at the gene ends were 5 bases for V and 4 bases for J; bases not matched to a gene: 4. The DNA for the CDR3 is TGTGCCAGCAGCCCGGGGGGGGCCGGGGCCAACGTCCTGACTTTC. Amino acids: CASSPGGAGANVLTF.

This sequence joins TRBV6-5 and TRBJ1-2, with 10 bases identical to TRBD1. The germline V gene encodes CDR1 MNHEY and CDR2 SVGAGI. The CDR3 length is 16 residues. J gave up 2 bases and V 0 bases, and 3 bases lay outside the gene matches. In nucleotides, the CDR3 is TGTGCCAGCAGTTACTCATGGGGACAGGGGAACTATGGCTACACCTTC. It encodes CASSYSWGQGNYGYTF.

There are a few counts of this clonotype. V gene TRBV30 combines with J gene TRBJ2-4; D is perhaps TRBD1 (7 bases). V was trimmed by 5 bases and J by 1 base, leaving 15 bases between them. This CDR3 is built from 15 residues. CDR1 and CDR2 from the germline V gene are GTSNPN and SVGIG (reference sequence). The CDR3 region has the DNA TGTGCCTGGGGCCTCAGGGGGGCGGCCAAAAACATTCAGTACTTC. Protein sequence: CAWGLRGAAKNIQYF.

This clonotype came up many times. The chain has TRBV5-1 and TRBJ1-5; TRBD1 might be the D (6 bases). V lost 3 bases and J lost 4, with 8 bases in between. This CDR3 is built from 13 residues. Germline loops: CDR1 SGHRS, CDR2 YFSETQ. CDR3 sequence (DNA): TGCGCCAGCAGCTACGACAGGAATCAGCCCCAGCATTTT. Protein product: CASSYDRNQPQHF.